This entry lists 19 T cell receptor beta chains sequenced from one sample in a study of shared clonotypes between healthy human individuals. Profiling relied on immunoSEQ multiplex PCR, and the TCRdb table lists in-frame clones only, not all of them. The table lists some 1 million clones, about 77% of them singletons. The source material was memory CD4+ T cells sorted from blood. Sample subset: CD45RA-negative fraction. The receptors were gathered from a man aged 18-30 years in good health.

The chain uses TRBV18 and TRBJ2-1; D is perhaps TRBD1 or TRBD2 (5 bases each). The V gene's germline CDR1 is KGHSH and CDR2 LQKENI. This CDR3 is built from 14 residues. Trimming took off 3 bases at V and 5 bases at J, with 11 bases between the two ends. The CDR3 here is CASSPGTLNNEQFF. CDR3 DNA sequence: TGTGCCAGCTCACCCGGGACCCTCAACAATGAGCAGTTCTTC.

This clone was observed a single time. The chain carries TRBV19 and TRBJ2-5; D gene uncertain. This CDR3 is built from 16 residues. Trimming left V 3 bases short and J 1 base short, with 15 bases between. CDR1 LNHDA and CDR2 SQIVND come from the germline V gene (reference sequence). CDR3 in DNA: TGTGCCAGTAGTATGGCCGCCCTTGGTGGCCAAGAGACCCAGTACTTC. Translating gives CASSMAALGGQETQYF.

The V gene is TRBV30, the J gene TRBJ1-1; D is perhaps TRBD1 (6 bases). V was clipped by 5 bases and J by 6 bases, with 19 bases between them. This CDR3 has 14 amino acids. Germline V lookup: CDR1 GTSNPN, CDR2 SVGIG (reference sequence). CDR3 in DNA: TGTGCCTGGTCAACAGCAAGGGGGAAGGCTGAAGCTTTCTTT. Its protein is CAWSTARGKAEAFF.

The V and J genes are TRBV6-5 and TRBJ2-7; D is unclear. Germline V gene lookup returns CDR1 MNHEY and CDR2 SVGAGI. The CDR3 extends over 12 amino acids. V shed 6 bases and J shed 1 base, with 7 bases lying between them. CDR3: CASSPLSYEQYF. CDR3 bases: TGTGCCAGCAGCCCACTTTCCTACGAGCAGTACTTC.

The chain employs TRBV2 and TRBJ1-1, with D possibly being TRBD1 (5 bases). The CDR3 covers 13 residues. Trimming cost V 5 bases and J 4 bases, with 11 bases left between them. Per germline, CDR1 SNHLY and CDR2 FYNNEI. The CDR3 nucleotides are TGTGCCAGCAGTAAACAGGTTTCCACTGAAGCTTTCTTT. This sequence encodes CASSKQVSTEAFF.

This chain links TRBV29-1 with TRBJ1-2, with D perhaps TRBD1 (6 bases). Trimming pared 7 bases from V and 8 bases from J, leaving 17 bases between. The CDR3 length is 12 residues. CDR1 SQVTM and CDR2 ANQGSEA come from the germline V gene. In DNA, the CDR3 is TGCAGCGGGACAGTTGCTATGCAAGGCTACACCTTC. It is translated as CSGTVAMQGYTF.

The chain couples TRBV6-8 to TRBJ2-1; 8 bases match TRBD1. Losses at the gene ends were 7 bases for V and 5 bases for J; bases not matched to a gene: 10. This CDR3 is 15 amino acids long. Germline loops: CDR1 MNHGY, CDR2 SAAAGT. The CDR3 DNA reads as TGTGCCAGCATCCTGCAGGGGGCTAAGGACAATGAGCAGTTCTTC. Its translation: CASILQGAKDNEQFF.

The chain couples TRBV30 to TRBJ1-1, with 7 bases aligning to TRBD1. The germline V gene has CDR1 GTSNPN and CDR2 SVGIG (reference sequence). The ends lost 4 bases at V and 1 base at J; junction bases unmatched: 12. The CDR3 covers 16 residues. The CDR3: CAWNVRRGPGNTEAFF. The CDR3 region has the DNA TGTGCCTGGAATGTCAGGAGGGGGCCTGGGAACACTGAAGCTTTCTTT. Complete variable domain (other parts from reference TRBV30 and TRBJ1-1): SQTIHQWPATLVQPVGSPLSLECTVEGTSNPNLYWYRQAAGRGLQLLFYSVGIGQISSEVPQNLSASRPQDRQFILSSKKLLLSDSGFYLCAWNVRRGPGNTEAFFGQGTRLTVV.

The chain is built from TRBV30 and TRBJ1-2; 9 bases line up with TRBD1. This CDR3 spans 14 amino acids. V gave up 7 bases and J gave up 6 bases; unmatched junction bases: 12. Germline CDR1 and CDR2: GTSNPN and SVGIG (reference sequence). CDR3 coding DNA: TGTGCCTACACACAGGGGGCGCGAGGGGATGGCTACACCTTC. Translation gives CAYTQGARGDGYTF.

Concerning this clone: The same CDR3 arises from other DNA sequences in this sample as well. The chain employs TRBV5-1 and TRBJ2-5; D ambiguous. Trimming removed 0 bases from V and 4 bases from J, with 13 bases in between. The CDR3 covers 15 residues. Germline V lookup: CDR1 SGHRS, CDR2 YFSETQ. CDR3 DNA sequence: TGCGCCAGCAGCTTGGGACTGGCCCTAGGAGAGACCCAGTACTTC. This translates into CASSLGLALGETQYF.

V is TRBV11-3 and J is TRBJ1-1; D not certain. The V gene lost 3 bases and the J gene lost 5 bases, with 10 bases spanning the gap. Looked up from germline, CDR1 is SGHNT and CDR2 is YENEEA. The CDR3 has 13 amino acids. The CDR3 is CASSFDFGTEAFF. In DNA, the CDR3 is TGTGCCAGCAGCTTTGATTTCGGAACTGAAGCTTTCTTT.

This clone was picked up a small number of times. The chain employs TRBV11-3 and TRBJ2-2; D is unresolved. This CDR3 contains 14 residues. V shed 5 bases and J shed 4 bases, with 11 bases lying between them. The germline gives CDR1 SGHNT, CDR2 YENEEA. CDR3 nucleotide sequence: TGTGCCAGCAGCCCGGACCGCCCCACCGGGGAGCTGTTTTTT. Amino acid sequence: CASSPDRPTGELFF.

The J gene is TRBJ2-7, the V gene TRBV12-5; D ambiguous. Germline V lookup: CDR1 LGHNT, CDR2 FRNRAP. V was trimmed by 6 bases and J by 0 bases, leaving 15 bases between them. The CDR3 loop spans 15 amino acids. The CDR3 DNA reads TGTGCTAGTGGACCATCCGGACGGCCCTCCTACGAGCAGTACTTC. It specifies CASGPSGRPSYEQYF. Full variable domain (remainder filled in from reference TRBV12-5 and TRBJ2-7): DARVTQTPRHKVTEMGQEVTMRCQPILGHNTVFWYRQTMMQGLELLAYFRNRAPLDDSGMPKDRFSAEMPDATLATLKIQPSEPRDSAVYFCASGPSGRPSYEQYFGPGTRLTVT.

The chain joins TRBV10-3 to TRBJ1-4, with D possibly being TRBD1 (5 bases). V dropped 6 bases and J dropped 0 bases, with 11 bases sitting between them. Per the germline V gene, CDR1 is ENHRY and CDR2 is SYGVKD. This CDR3 spans 15 amino acids. In DNA, the CDR3 is TGTGCCATCAGCCCTATACAGGCAACTAATGAAAAACTGTTTTTT. It codes for CAISPIQATNEKLFF.

The chain combines TRBV7-2 with TRBJ2-5, with D possibly matching TRBD2 (5 bases). The CDR3 runs to 13 residues. The germline V gene encodes CDR1 SGHTA and CDR2 FQGNSA. Trimming removed 1 base at V and 9 bases at J, with 12 bases between. Here the CDR3 reads CASSLEEVRAQYF. As DNA, the CDR3 is TGTGCCAGCAGCTTAGAGGAGGTGAGAGCCCAGTACTTC. The entire variable domain, with the rest obtained from reference TRBV7-2 and TRBJ2-5, is as follows: GAGVSQSPSNKVTEKGKDVELRCDPISGHTALYWYRQSLGQGLEFLIYFQGNSAPDKSGLPSDRFSAERTGGSVSTLTIQRTQQEDSAVYLCASSLEEVRAQYFGPGTRLLVL.

The table lists this clone with a count of one. This sequence joins TRBV7-2 and TRBJ2-3, with a weak D call TRBD2 (6 bases). CDR1 is SGHTA and CDR2 is FQGNSA in the germline V gene. The ends were cut back, 6 bases at V and 1 base at J, with 14 bases in the middle. The CDR3 is made up of 15 amino acids. DNA for the CDR3: TGTGCCAGCAGTCTGGACGGGAGACGCACAGATACGCAGTATTTT. It codes for CASSLDGRRTDTQYF.

This chain links TRBV30 with TRBJ1-3; D might be TRBD1 (6 bases). Germline values: CDR1 GTSNPN, CDR2 SVGIG (reference sequence). This CDR3 contains 15 residues. Trimming left V 0 bases short and J 3 bases short, with 12 bases between. CDR3 DNA sequence: TGTGCCTGGAGTGTACGGGGGCTTCTTGGAAACACCATATATTTT. Translation: CAWSVRGLLGNTIYF.

This clone occurred a few times. This same CDR3 is encoded by further DNA sequences in the sample. The chain combines TRBV5-1 with TRBJ1-6, with 10 positions matching TRBD1. J was trimmed by 7 bases and V by 4 bases; bases with no gene match: 8. CDR1 and CDR2 (germline): SGHRS, YFSETQ. This CDR3 contains 16 residues. CDR3 loop: CASSGSGTGVNSPLHF. CDR3 nucleotide sequence: TGCGCCAGCAGCGGATCCGGGACAGGGGTAAATTCACCCCTCCACTTT.

This clone was seen a handful of times. V usage is TRBV5-1 and J usage is TRBJ1-6; D is undetermined. The CDR3 covers 15 residues. Germline CDR1 is SGHRS and CDR2 is YFSETQ. V was trimmed by 1 base and J by 7 bases, leaving 12 bases between them. The CDR3 bases are TGCGCCAGCAGCTTGAGTGGAAGGGAAAATTCACCCCTCCACTTT. Translating gives CASSLSGRENSPLHF. Looking up the rest from reference TRBV5-1 and TRBJ1-6 gives the full variable domain: KAGVTQTPRYLIKTRGQQVTLSCSPISGHRSVSWYQQTPGQGLQFLFEYFSETQRNKGNFPGRFSGRQFSNSRSEMNVSTLELGDSALYLCASSLSGRENSPLHFGNGTRLTVT.